One and the same sample provided the 14 T cell receptor beta chains below, sequenced in a study of blood T cell repertoires in COVID-19. TCRdb's copy holds only in-frame clones and misses some; the assay was immunoSEQ multiplex PCR. The sample yields fewer than 150,000 clones, about four fifths seen once. Sequencing used peripheral blood. The receptor source for this set is a human donor in a cohort sampled during active COVID-19.

The chain carries TRBV24-1 and TRBJ2-3; D is perhaps TRBD2 (5 bases). CDR3 length: 14 amino acids. Per germline, CDR1 KGHDR and CDR2 SFDVKD. Trimming cost V 3 bases and J 5 bases, with 11 bases left between them. CDR3 sequence (DNA): TGTGCCACCAGTGATGAACTAGTTGGAGATACGCAGTATTTT. Its translation: CATSDELVGDTQYF.

The chain combines TRBV6-2 or TRBV6-3 with TRBJ2-5; 8 bases agree with TRBD1. CDR1 MNHEY and CDR2 SVGEGT come from the germline V gene. Unmatched junction bases numbered 9, after V lost 7 bases and J lost 5 bases. This CDR3 region has 14 residues. In DNA form, the CDR3 reads TGTGCCAGCACCCCTTCAGGGGGCTCGGAGACCCAGTACTTC. Its translation is CASTPSGGSETQYF.

The V and J genes are TRBV4-3 and TRBJ1-1; the D is unclear. V was cut by 0 bases and J by 0 bases, with 11 bases left in between. The CDR3 consists of 16 residues. The germline V gene has CDR1 LGHNA and CDR2 YSLEER. In nucleotides, the CDR3 is TGCGCCAGCAGCCAAGATCATCGACAAATGAACACTGAAGCTTTCTTT. It encodes CASSQDHRQMNTEAFF.

The CDR3 sequence: CASSLAARGTGELFF. In DNA form, the CDR3 reads TGTGCCAGCAGCTTAGCTGCCCGCGGCACCGGGGAGCTGTTTTTT. This chain joins TRBV11-3 and TRBJ2-2; D uncertain. CDR1 and CDR2 (germline): SGHNT, YENEEA. The V end lost 1 base, the J end lost 4 bases, and 10 bases lay between the germline ends. This CDR3 is 15 amino acids long.

A few counts support this clone. In nucleotides, the CDR3 is TGTGCCAGCAGCTTAGAACTGGGTGTAGGAGGAGGCACTGAAGCTTTCTTT. Translated: CASSLELGVGGGTEAFF. The rearrangement uses TRBV7-9 and TRBJ1-1; D remains ambiguous. CDR3 length: 17 residues. Between the trimmed V and J ends, which lost 1 base and 4 bases, there was a span of 19 bases. The germline V gene encodes CDR1 SEHNR and CDR2 FQNEAQ (reference sequence).

The chain couples TRBV29-1 to TRBJ2-1; 10 bases are shared with TRBD2. With 0 bases clipped from V and 9 bases from J, the junction kept 11 bases outside the gene matches. Per the germline V gene, CDR1 is SQVTM and CDR2 is ANQGSEA. This CDR3 is built from 16 residues. The CDR3 DNA reads TGCAGCGTTGAAGACCCGACCGAGCGGGGGGGCACTGAGCAGTTCTTC. Amino acid sequence: CSVEDPTERGGTEQFF.

The chain has TRBV4-3 and TRBJ2-2; D call uncertain. The CDR3 sequence is 14 residues long. The V end was cut by 1 base, the J end by 2 bases, with 5 bases between. In germline, CDR1 is LGHNA, CDR2 YSLEER. CDR3 in amino acids: CASSQARNTGELFF. CDR3 in DNA: TGCGCCAGCAGCCAAGCTAGAAACACCGGGGAGCTGTTTTTT.

The chain uses TRBV5-8 and TRBJ2-5, with 11 bases that match TRBD2. Germline V gives CDR1 SGHTS, CDR2 YDEGEE. V lost 6 bases to trimming and J lost 2 bases; unmatched junction nucleotides: 9. CDR3 length: 16 amino acids. CDR3 in amino acids: CASKPGLAGYQETQYF. Written as DNA, the CDR3 is TGTGCCAGCAAACCCGGACTAGCGGGTTATCAAGAGACCCAGTACTTC.

The chain combines TRBV28 with TRBJ2-7, with 7 bases aligning to TRBD1. There are 13 residues in the CDR3. Germline loops: CDR1 MDHEN, CDR2 SYDVKM. Trimming removed 5 bases from V and 7 bases from J; junction bases left unmatched: 8. The CDR3 coding sequence is TGTGCCAGCAGTCTGCCGACAGGGCGAGAGCAGTACTTC. Translating gives CASSLPTGREQYF.

The chain uses TRBV10-3 and TRBJ1-2, with TRBD1 matching over 8 bases. The CDR3 is 14 amino acids. Germline lookup yields CDR1 ENHRY and CDR2 SYGVKD. Losses at the gene ends were 4 bases for V and 3 bases for J; bases not matched to a gene: 4. CDR3 region: CAISADRGYYGYTF. DNA of the CDR3: TGTGCCATCAGTGCTGACAGGGGTTACTATGGCTACACCTTC.

This rearrangement joins TRBV7-9 to TRBJ2-3; tentative D call: TRBD2 (6 bases). Germline CDR1 is SEHNR and CDR2 is FQNEAQ (reference sequence). V shed 5 bases and J shed 5 bases, with 11 bases lying between them. This CDR3 contains 13 residues. The CDR3 reads CASSPREQDTQYF. The CDR3 DNA reads as TGTGCCAGCAGCCCCCGGGAGCAAGATACGCAGTATTTT. Using reference TRBV7-9 and TRBJ2-3 for the parts outside the CDR3, the full variable domain is DTGVSQNPRHKITKRGQNVTFRCDPISEHNRLYWYRQTLGQGPEFLTYFQNEAQLEKSRLLSDRFSAERPKGSFSTLEIQRTEQGDSAMYLCASSPREQDTQYFGPGTRLTVL.

J is TRBJ2-7 and V is TRBV2; TRBD2 agrees at 8 bases. Per germline, CDR1 SNHLY and CDR2 FYNNEI. Unmatched junction bases numbered 11, after V lost 7 bases and J lost 3 bases. The CDR3 is 15 amino acids. CDR3 loop: CASKTAAGEIYEQYF. Here the CDR3 DNA reads TGTGCCAGCAAGACTGCAGCGGGGGAGATCTACGAGCAGTACTTC.

This chain connects TRBV5-1 to TRBJ2-3; a possible D gene is TRBD2 (5 bases). Between the trimmed V and J ends, which lost 4 bases and 0 bases, there was a span of 9 bases. CDR1 and CDR2 from the germline V gene are SGHRS and YFSETQ. The CDR3 contains 14 residues. CDR3 nucleotide sequence: TGCGCCAGCAGCCCGGACTCGAGCACAGATACGCAGTATTTT. Its protein product is CASSPDSSTDTQYF.

The chain is built from TRBV6-5 and TRBJ1-2; D is unresolved. CDR3 length equals 14 residues. Germline CDR1 is MNHEY and CDR2 is SVGAGI. Trimming pared 2 bases from V and 2 bases from J, leaving 9 bases between. DNA for the CDR3: TGTGCCAGCAGTTACCGCGGGCCGAACTATGGCTACACCTTC. It codes for CASSYRGPNYGYTF.